The entry below gives a single T cell receptor beta chain sequence along with its context. The antigen is unknown. The data are from a study of cytomegalovirus exposure and HLA in healthy donors. Study-wide points: An analysis was carried out at a later point. It showed that HLA-associated TCR beta chains were more clonally expanded than equally common non-associated chains. A later analysis linked a missense variant in DCLRE1C to the trimming of TCR beta V and J genes.

Researchers ran the PCR with 60 Vbeta and 13 Jbeta primers. Produced via immunoSEQ multiplex PCR; TCRdb's table is partial and in-frame only. Found here are 150,000 or so clones, 76% of them singletons; the top ten hold 3.1%. The sample consisted of PBMCs. The clonotype originates from a male donor in good health and CMV-seronegative.

CDR3 amino acids: CASSLDSKSGAQYF. CDR3 in DNA: TGTGCCAGTAGTTTGGACTCTAAATCTGGGGCCCAGTACTTC. The chain has TRBV19 and TRBJ2-5; tentatively, D is TRBD2 (5 bases). The germline V gene encodes CDR1 LNHDA and CDR2 SQIVND (reference sequence). Trimming took off 5 bases at V and 9 bases at J, with 19 bases between the two ends. CDR3 length equals 14 residues. The whole variable domain, remainder taken from reference TRBV19 and TRBJ2-5, is DGGITQSPKYLFRKEGQNVTLSCEQNLNHDAMYWYRQDPGQGLRLIYYSQIVNDFQKGDIAEGYSVSREKKESFPLTVTSAQKNPTAFYLCASSLDSKSGAQYFGPGTRLLVL.